This TCR beta chain is drawn from a study of shared clonotypes between healthy human individuals. The run depth of the assay was deep. Using immunoSEQ multiplex PCR, the repertoire was profiled, and TCRdb retains in-frame clones only, with some absent. The data show some 480,000 clones, around 80% seen once. CDR3 length: 14 amino acids. Germline CDR1 is MDHEN and CDR2 is SYDVKM. Trimming took 4 bases from V and 10 from J; bases not matched to a gene: 11. The clonotype comes from a woman in her 40s in good health. Some clones in this sample may be carry-over from other donors' samples. The sequencing sample was made of PBMCs. The V and J genes are TRBV28 and TRBJ2-7; the match to TRBD1 covers 9 bases. The CDR3 coding sequence is TGTGCCAGCAGTTCCCCGGGACAGGGAATATACCAGTACTTC. As protein: CASSSPGQGIYQYF.